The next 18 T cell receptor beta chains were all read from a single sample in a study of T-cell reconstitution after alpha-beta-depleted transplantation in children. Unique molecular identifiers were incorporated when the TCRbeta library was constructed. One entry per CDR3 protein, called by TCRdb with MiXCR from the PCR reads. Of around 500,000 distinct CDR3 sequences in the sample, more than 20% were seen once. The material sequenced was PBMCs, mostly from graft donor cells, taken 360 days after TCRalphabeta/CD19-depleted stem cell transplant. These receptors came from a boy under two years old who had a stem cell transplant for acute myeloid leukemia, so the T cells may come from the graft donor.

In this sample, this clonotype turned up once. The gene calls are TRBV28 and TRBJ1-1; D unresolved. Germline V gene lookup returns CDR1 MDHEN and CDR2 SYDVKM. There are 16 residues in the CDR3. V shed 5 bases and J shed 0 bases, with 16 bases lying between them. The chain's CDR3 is CASSGGYLSLNTEAFF. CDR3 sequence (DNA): TGTGCCAGCAGTGGTGGATATCTATCCCTGAACACTGAAGCTTTCTTT.

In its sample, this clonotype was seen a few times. The CDR3 reads CASSSPPSGYINEQFF. CDR3 coding DNA: TGTGCCAGCAGTTCCCCCCCCTCCGGCTATATCAATGAGCAGTTCTTC. The chain recombines TRBV12-3 or TRBV12-4 with TRBJ2-1; D gene uncertain. V lost 4 bases and J lost 6, with 19 bases in between. This CDR3 is 16 amino acids long.

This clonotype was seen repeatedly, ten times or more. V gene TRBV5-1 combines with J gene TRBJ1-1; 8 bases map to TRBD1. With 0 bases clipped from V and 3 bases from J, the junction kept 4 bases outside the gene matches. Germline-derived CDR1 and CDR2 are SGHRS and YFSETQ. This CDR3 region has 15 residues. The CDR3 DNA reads TGCGCCAGCAGCTTGGAGAGACAGGGGTACACTGAAGCTTTCTTT. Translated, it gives CASSLERQGYTEAFF.

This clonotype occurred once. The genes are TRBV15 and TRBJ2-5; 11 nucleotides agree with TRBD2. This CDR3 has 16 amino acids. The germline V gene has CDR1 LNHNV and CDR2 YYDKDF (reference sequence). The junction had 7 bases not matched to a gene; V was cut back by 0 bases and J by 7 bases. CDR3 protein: CATSRELAGAPGTQYF. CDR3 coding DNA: TGTGCCACCAGCAGAGAACTAGCGGGGGCCCCGGGGACCCAGTACTTC.

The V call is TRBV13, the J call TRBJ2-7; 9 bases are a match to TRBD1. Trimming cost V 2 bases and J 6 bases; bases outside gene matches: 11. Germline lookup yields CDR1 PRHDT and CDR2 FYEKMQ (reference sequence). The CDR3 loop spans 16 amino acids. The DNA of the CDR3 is TGTGCCAGCAGCTTACTGGGTCCGGGACAGGGCCTCGAGCAGTACTTC. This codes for CASSLLGPGQGLEQYF.

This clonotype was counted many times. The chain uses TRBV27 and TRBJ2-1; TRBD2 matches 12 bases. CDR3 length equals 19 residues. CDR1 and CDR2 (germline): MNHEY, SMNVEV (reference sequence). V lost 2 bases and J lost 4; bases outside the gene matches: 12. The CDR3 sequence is CASSLPVPGLAGGYNEQFF. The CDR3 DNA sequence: TGTGCCAGCAGTTTACCTGTCCCGGGGCTAGCGGGGGGGTACAATGAGCAGTTCTTC.

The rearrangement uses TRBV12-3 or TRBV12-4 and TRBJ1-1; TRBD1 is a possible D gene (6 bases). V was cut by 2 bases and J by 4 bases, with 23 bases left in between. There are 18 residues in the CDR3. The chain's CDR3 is CASSLPFHTGGAVTEAFF. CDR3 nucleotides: TGTGCCAGCAGTTTACCCTTTCACACGGGGGGGGCGGTCACTGAAGCTTTCTTT.

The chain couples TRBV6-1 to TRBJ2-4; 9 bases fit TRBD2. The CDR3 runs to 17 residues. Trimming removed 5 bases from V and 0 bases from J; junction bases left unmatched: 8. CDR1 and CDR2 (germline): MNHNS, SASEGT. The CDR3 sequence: CASSQPAGGLAKNIQYF. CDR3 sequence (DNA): TGTGCCAGCAGTCAACCAGCGGGGGGACTAGCCAAAAACATTCAGTACTTC.

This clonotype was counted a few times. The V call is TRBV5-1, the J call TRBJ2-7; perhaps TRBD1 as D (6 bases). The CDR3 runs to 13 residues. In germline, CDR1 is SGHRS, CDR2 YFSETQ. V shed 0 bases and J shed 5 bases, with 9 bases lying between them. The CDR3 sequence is CASSLEGGDEQYV. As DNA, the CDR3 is TGCGCCAGCAGCTTGGAAGGGGGAGACGAGCAGTACGTC.

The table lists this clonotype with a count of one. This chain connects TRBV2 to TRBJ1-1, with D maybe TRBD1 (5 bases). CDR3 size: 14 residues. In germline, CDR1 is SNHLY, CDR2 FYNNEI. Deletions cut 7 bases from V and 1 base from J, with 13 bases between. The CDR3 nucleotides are TGTGCCAGCACCGGCACACAGGCGAACACTGAAGCTTTCTTT. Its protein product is CASTGTQANTEAFF.

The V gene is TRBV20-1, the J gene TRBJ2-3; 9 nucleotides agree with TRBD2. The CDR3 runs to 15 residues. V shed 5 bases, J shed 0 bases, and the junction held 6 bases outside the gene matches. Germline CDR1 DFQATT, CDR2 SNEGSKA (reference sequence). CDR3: CSASSGATSTDTQYF. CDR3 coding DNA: TGCAGTGCTTCTAGCGGGGCCACTAGCACAGATACGCAGTATTTT.

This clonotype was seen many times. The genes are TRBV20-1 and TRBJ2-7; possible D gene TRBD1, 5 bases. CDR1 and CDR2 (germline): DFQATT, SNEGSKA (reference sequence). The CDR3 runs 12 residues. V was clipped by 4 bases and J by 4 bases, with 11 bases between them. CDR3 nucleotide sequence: TGCAGTGCTATGGGCGACAGTTACGAGCAGTACGTC. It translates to CSAMGDSYEQYV.

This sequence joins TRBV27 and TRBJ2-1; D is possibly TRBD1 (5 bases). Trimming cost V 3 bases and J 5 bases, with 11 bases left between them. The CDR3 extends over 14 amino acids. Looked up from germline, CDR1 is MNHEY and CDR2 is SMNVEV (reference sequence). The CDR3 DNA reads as TGTGCCAGCAGTTTTTCAGGGAAAAACAATGAGCAGTTCTTC. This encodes CASSFSGKNNEQFF.

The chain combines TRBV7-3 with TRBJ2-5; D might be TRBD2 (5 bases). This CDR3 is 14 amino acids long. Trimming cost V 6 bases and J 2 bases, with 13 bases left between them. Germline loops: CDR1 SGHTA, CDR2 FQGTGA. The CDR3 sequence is CASSATGIQETQYF. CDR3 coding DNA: TGTGCCAGCAGTGCGACGGGAATTCAAGAGACCCAGTACTTC.

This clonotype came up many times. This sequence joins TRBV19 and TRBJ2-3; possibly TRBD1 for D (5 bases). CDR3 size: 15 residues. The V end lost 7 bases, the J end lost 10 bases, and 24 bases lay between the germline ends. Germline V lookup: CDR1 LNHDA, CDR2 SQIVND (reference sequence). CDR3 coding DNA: TGTGCCAGTACCCCGCGGCAGGGCCCCAAAGTGGCGCAGTATTTT. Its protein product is CASTPRQGPKVAQYF. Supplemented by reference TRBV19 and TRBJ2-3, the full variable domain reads DGGITQSPKYLFRKEGQNVTLSCEQNLNHDAMYWYRQDPGQGLRLIYYSQIVNDFQKGDIAEGYSVSREKKESFPLTVTSAQKNPTAFYLCASTPRQGPKVAQYFGPGTRLTVL.

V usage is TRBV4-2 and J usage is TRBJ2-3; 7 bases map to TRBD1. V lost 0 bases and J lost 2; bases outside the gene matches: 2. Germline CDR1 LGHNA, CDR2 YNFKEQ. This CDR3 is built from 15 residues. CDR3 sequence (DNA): TGTGCCAGCAGCCAAGATACAGGGGACACAGATACGCAGTATTTT. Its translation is CASSQDTGDTDTQYF.

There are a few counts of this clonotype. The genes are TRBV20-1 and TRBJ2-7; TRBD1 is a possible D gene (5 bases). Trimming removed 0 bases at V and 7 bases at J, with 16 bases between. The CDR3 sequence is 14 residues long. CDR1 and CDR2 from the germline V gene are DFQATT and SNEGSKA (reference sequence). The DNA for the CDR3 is TGCAGTGCTAGAGATAGGAGCATCCAGGGAGAGCAGTACTTC. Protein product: CSARDRSIQGEQYF.

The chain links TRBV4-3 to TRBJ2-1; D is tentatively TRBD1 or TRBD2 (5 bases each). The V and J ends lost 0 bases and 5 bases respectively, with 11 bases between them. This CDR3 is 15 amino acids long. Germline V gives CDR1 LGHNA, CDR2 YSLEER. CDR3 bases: TGCGCCAGCAGCCAAGATTTGGGGACCGACAATGAGCAGTTCTTC. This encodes CASSQDLGTDNEQFF.